This TCR beta chain was captured by sequencing in a study of T cell changes during pregnancy in multiple sclerosis. The V gene end was trimmed by 1 base and the J gene end by 6 bases; junction bases not matched to a gene: 7. Per the germline V gene, CDR1 is SEHNR and CDR2 is FQNEAQ (reference sequence). This CDR3 is built from 15 residues. TCRdb's table, derived via immunoSEQ multiplex PCR, lists solely in-frame clones and lacks some. The table includes under 60,000 clones, 85% to 95% detected once. The V and J genes are TRBV7-9 and TRBJ2-7; 9 bases line up with TRBD2. This sample comprised CD4+ T cells from peripheral blood mononuclear cells, obtained in the third trimester of pregnancy. The receptor's source is a female donor with multiple sclerosis, enrolled in a pregnancy study. In nucleotides, the CDR3 is TGTGCCAGCAGCTTAGAAATAGCGGGGGTCCGCGAGCAGTACTTC. As protein: CASSLEIAGVREQYF.